This T cell receptor (beta chain) came from a study of shared clonotypes between healthy human individuals. Study-wide results and caveats: Non-shared clonotypes showed lower generation probabilities than clonotypes common to all four donors. Naive CD4 clonotypes were shared across several donors at about 5.3%.

Points on this clone: Its antigen is not known.

Donors were Caucasian adults residing in Nashville, Tennessee, USA. The protocol was immunoSEQ multiplex PCR, while the TCRdb copy is restricted to in-frame clones and leaves out a portion. The sample carries over a million clones, around 97% recorded once. CDR3 size: 12 residues. From germline, CDR1 is SQVTM and CDR2 ANQGSEA. V dropped 5 bases and J dropped 1 base, with 9 bases sitting between them. What was sequenced was naive CD4+ T cells sorted from blood. Subset here: CD45RA+ positively selected. The V call is TRBV29-1, the J call TRBJ2-7; weak D call: TRBD1 (6 bases). The clonotype comes from a man between 25 and 39 years old in good health. DNA for the CDR3: TGCAGCGTTTGCAGGGGTTCCTACGAGCAGTACTTC. Protein sequence: CSVCRGSYEQYF.